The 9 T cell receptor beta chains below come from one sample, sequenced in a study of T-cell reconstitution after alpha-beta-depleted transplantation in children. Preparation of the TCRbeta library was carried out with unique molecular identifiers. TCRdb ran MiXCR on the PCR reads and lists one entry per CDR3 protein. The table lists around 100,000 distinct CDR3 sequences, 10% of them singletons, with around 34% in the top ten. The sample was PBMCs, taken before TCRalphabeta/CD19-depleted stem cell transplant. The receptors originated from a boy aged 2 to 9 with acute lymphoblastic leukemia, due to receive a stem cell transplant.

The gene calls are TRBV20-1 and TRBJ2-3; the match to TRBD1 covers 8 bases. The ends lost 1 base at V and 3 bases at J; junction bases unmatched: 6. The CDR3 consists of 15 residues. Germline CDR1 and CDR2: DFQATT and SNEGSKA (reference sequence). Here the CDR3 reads CSARVRTGLTDTQYF. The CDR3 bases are TGCAGTGCTAGAGTTCGGACAGGGTTAACAGATACGCAGTATTTT.

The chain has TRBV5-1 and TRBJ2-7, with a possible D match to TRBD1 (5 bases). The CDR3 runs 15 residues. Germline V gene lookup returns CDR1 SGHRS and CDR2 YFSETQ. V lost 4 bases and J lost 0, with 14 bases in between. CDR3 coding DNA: TGCGCCAGCAGCGTACAGGTTGGGTTCTCCTACGAGCAGTACTTC. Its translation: CASSVQVGFSYEQYF. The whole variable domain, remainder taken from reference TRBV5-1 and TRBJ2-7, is KAGVTQTPRYLIKTRGQQVTLSCSPISGHRSVSWYQQTPGQGLQFLFEYFSETQRNKGNFPGRFSGRQFSNSRSEMNVSTLELGDSALYLCASSVQVGFSYEQYFGPGTRLTVT.

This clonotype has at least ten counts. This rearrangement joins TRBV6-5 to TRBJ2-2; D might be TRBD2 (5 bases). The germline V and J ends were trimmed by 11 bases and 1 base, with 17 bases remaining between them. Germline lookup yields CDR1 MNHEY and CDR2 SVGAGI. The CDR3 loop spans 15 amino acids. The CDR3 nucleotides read TGTGCCTCCTCCGGGCCAGCGGTGAACACCGGGGAGCTGTTTTTT. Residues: CASSGPAVNTGELFF.

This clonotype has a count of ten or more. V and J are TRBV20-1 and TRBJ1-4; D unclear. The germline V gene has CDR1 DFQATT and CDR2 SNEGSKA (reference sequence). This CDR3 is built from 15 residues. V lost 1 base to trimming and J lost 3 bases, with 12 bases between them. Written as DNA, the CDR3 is TGCAGTGCTAGAGCCACCGGGTTAGCTAATGAAAAACTGTTTTTT. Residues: CSARATGLANEKLFF.

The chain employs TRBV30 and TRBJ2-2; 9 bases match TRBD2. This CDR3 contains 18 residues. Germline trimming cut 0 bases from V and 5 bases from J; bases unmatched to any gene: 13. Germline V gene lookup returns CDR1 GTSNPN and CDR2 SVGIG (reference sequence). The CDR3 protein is CAWSVSPSSGRLTGELFF. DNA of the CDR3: TGTGCCTGGAGTGTATCACCCTCCAGCGGGAGGTTGACCGGGGAGCTGTTTTTT. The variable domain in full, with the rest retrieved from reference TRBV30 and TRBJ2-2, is SQTIHQWPATLVQPVGSPLSLECTVEGTSNPNLYWYRQAAGRGLQLLFYSVGIGQISSEVPQNLSASRPQDRQFILSSKKLLLSDSGFYLCAWSVSPSSGRLTGELFFGEGSRLTVL.

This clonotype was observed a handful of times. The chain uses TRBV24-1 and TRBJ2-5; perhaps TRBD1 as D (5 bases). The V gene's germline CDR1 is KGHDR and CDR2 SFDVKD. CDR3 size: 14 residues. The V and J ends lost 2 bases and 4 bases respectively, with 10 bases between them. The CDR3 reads CATSDSGQGETQYF. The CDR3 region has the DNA TGTGCCACCAGTGATTCAGGGCAGGGAGAGACCCAGTACTTC.

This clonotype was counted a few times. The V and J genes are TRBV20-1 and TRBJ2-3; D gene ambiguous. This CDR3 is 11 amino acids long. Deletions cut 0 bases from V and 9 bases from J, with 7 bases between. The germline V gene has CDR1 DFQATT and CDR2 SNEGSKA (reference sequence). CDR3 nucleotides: TGCAGTGCTAGAGATGACCGAACGCAGTATTTT. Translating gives CSARDDRTQYF.

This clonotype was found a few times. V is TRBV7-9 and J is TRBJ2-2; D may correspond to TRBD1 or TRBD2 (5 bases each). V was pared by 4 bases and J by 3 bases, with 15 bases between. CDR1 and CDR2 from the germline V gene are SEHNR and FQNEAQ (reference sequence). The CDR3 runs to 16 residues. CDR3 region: CASSSGPHMYTGELFF. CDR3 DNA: TGTGCCAGCAGCTCGGGGCCCCACATGTACACCGGGGAGCTGTTTTTT.

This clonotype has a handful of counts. CDR3 protein: CASSELGLYQGVETQYF. The CDR3 nucleotides are TGTGCCAGCAGTGAATTGGGTCTATACCAGGGAGTGGAGACCCAGTACTTC. This rearrangement joins TRBV2 to TRBJ2-5, with D perhaps assigned TRBD1 or TRBD2 (5 bases each). This CDR3 region has 17 residues. V dropped 2 bases and J dropped 5 bases, with 21 bases sitting between them. Germline loops: CDR1 SNHLY, CDR2 FYNNEI.